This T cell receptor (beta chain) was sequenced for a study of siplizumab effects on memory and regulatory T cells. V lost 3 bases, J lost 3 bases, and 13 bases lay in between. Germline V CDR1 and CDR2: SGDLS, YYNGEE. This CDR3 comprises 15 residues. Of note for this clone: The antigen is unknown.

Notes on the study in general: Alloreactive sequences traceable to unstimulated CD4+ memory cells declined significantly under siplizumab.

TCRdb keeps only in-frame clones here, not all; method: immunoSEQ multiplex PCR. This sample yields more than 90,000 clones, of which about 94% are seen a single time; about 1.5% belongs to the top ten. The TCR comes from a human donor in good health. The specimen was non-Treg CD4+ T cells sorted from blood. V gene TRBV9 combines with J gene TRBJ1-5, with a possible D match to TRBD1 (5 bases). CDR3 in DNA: TGTGCCAGCAGCGCCGGGGTAGGGGTCAATCAGCCCCAGCATTTT. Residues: CASSAGVGVNQPQHF.